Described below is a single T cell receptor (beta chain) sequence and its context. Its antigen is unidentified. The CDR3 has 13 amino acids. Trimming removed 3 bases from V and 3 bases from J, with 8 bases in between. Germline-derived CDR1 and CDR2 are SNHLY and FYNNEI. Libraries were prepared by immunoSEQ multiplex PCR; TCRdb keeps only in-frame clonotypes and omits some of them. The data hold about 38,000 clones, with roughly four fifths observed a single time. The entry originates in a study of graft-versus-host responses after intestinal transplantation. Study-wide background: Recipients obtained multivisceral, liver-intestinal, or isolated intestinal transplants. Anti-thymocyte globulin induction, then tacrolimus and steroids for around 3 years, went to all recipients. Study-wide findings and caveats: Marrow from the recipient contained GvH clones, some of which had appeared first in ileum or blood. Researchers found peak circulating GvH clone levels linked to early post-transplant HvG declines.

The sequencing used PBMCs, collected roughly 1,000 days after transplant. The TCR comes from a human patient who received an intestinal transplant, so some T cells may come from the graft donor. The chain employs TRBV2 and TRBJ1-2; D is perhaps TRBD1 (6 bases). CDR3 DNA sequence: TGTGCCAGCAGTGACCAGGGGCACTATGGCTACACCTTC. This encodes CASSDQGHYGYTF. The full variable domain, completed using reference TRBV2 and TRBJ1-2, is EPEVTQTPSHQVTQMGQEVILRCVPISNHLYFYWYRQILGQKVEFLVSFYNNEISEKSEIFDDQFSVERPDGSNFTLKIRSTKLEDSAMYFCASSDQGHYGYTFGSGTRLTVV.